A selection of T cell receptor beta chains follows, all from one sample in a study of T cell clusters in autoimmune cytopenias. TCRdb reprocessed the multiplex PCR reads and stores each CDR3 protein as one record, lacking DNA. Seen in this sample are roughly 10,000 distinct CDR3 sequences; the ten most common clones hold 33%. A further study also used this sample, focusing on T cell repertoires in aging, cancer and after chemotherapy.

The source material was peripheral blood. The source of these receptors is a human donor in good health. Both conserved end residues are part of each CDR3. The order of the fields is V gene, J gene, CDR3 protein.

v_gene: TRBV27; j_gene: TRBJ1-5; CDR3aa: CASSGGRSNQPQHF
v_gene: TRBV30; j_gene: TRBJ2-7; CDR3aa: CAWKDSPGDYEQYF
v_gene: TRBV13; j_gene: TRBJ2-6; CDR3aa: CASSLTGSGANVLTF
v_gene: TRBV15; j_gene: TRBJ1-2; CDR3aa: CATSTGVSYGYTF
v_gene: TRBV27; j_gene: TRBJ2-2; CDR3aa: CASSIRQGSQSGELFF
v_gene: TRBV19; j_gene: TRBJ1-1; CDR3aa: CASSSRDRGNLAEAFF
v_gene: TRBV6-4; j_gene: TRBJ2-1; CDR3aa: CATSRAGLAGVNEQFF
v_gene: TRBV5-4; j_gene: TRBJ1-1; CDR3aa: CASSSTGQGDAFF
v_gene: TRBV7-6; j_gene: TRBJ2-1; CDR3aa: CASSPMTGADEQFF
v_gene: TRBV18; j_gene: TRBJ1-2; CDR3aa: CASSPTGPYGYTF